One sample yielded the 25 T cell receptor beta chains listed below, sequenced in a study of T cells in Graves' hyperthyroidism and ophthalmopathy (dated by TCRdb to the late 2010s). Library preparation was by multiplex PCR. Sequencing took place on an Illumina HiSeq 2000. The TCR beta CDR3 regions were amplified from RNA transcripts. For the first round of RT-PCR on the TCR CDR3, the HTBI primer set was used together with the Qiagen OneStep RT-PCR kit. Using fastp trimming at Q25 and MiXCR clonotype assembly, TCRdb reanalyzed the public sequencing data and kept in-frame beta chains. Rows matching on CDR3 protein sequence are summarized as one entry with the most common DNA and genes. In all, the sample holds some 200,000 distinct CDR3 sequences, and about 15% of those were seen once. The top ten clones comprise more than 50% of the sample. The sample consisted of blood. Every receptor here comes from a woman between 45 and 65 years old with Graves' hyperthyroidism.

This clonotype was observed many times. This chain connects TRBV5-4 to TRBJ2-7, with 10 bases aligning to TRBD2. The CDR3 runs 14 residues. Germline-derived CDR1 and CDR2 are SGHNT and YYREEE (reference sequence). The V gene end was trimmed by 6 bases and the J gene end by 8 bases; junction bases not matched to a gene: 11. CDR3 in DNA: TGTGCCAGCACAATAGAAGCGGGAGGGAGAAAGCAGTACTTC. Residues: CASTIEAGGRKQYF.

For this clonotype: In this CDR3 the conserved last residue, phenylalanine or tryptophan, is missing, so a read error is likely. V usage is TRBV12-3 or TRBV12-4 and J usage is TRBJ1-1; weak D call: TRBD1 (6 bases). The V end was cut by 8 bases, the J end by 1 base, with 8 bases between. The length of the CDR3 is 12 residues. The CDR3 region has the DNA TGTGCCAGCGCGGGGGCGAACACTGAAGCTTTCCTT. Translating gives CASAGANTEAFL.

Ten or more counts support this clonotype. This chain links TRBV29-1 with TRBJ1-2; D ambiguous. CDR1 and CDR2 (germline): SQVTM, ANQGSEA. This CDR3 spans 15 amino acids. V was trimmed by 1 base and J by 1 base, leaving 13 bases between them. The CDR3 sequence is CSVEGRPNNNYGYTF. The CDR3 DNA follows: TGCAGCGTTGAAGGCAGGCCCAACAATAACTATGGCTACACCTTC.

This clonotype came up a few times. The chain carries TRBV7-9 and TRBJ1-1, with D unclear. The CDR3 is 14 amino acids. CDR1 SEHNR and CDR2 FQNEAQ come from the germline V gene (reference sequence). Trimming took off 1 base at V and 1 base at J, with 7 bases between the two ends. DNA of the CDR3: TGTGCCAGCAGCTTAGGACCACCGAACACTGAAGCTTTCTTT. Translation: CASSLGPPNTEAFF.

This clonotype was detected a few times. The rearrangement joins TRBV30 to TRBJ2-6; TRBD1 is a possible D gene (6 bases). With 5 bases removed from V and 4 bases from J, the gap between germline ends came to 12 bases. The CDR3 is 14 residues long. Germline V gene data show CDR1 as GTSNPN and CDR2 as SVGIG (reference sequence). As DNA, the CDR3 is TGTGCCTGGGCCCAGGGGTCGGGGGCCAACGTCCTGACTTTC. Its translation is CAWAQGSGANVLTF.

This clonotype was seen only a few times. This rearrangement joins TRBV19 to TRBJ1-2; D uncertain. CDR1 is LNHDA, CDR2 SQIVND, per germline (reference sequence). The CDR3 extends over 13 amino acids. Trimming cost V 7 bases and J 5 bases, with 14 bases left between them. CDR3 DNA: TGTGCCAGTACTCGGGAGACGGATTATGGCTACACCTTC. Amino acids: CASTRETDYGYTF.

This clonotype was seen repeatedly, ten times or more. Written as DNA, the CDR3 is TGTGCCTGGAGTTTAGGGGTTAACTATGGCTACACCTTC. Amino acids: CAWSLGVNYGYTF. V is TRBV30 and J is TRBJ1-2; possibly TRBD1 for D (5 bases). Per germline, CDR1 GTSNPN and CDR2 SVGIG (reference sequence). Trimming shortened V by 2 bases and J by 1 base, and 8 bases separated the two germline ends. The length of the CDR3 is 13 residues.

CDR3 nucleotide sequence: TGTGCCAGTAGTATTGTGGGCACAGATACGCAGTATTTT. Translated: CASSIVGTDTQYF. This rearrangement joins TRBV19 to TRBJ2-3; D unresolved. CDR1 and CDR2 from the germline V gene are LNHDA and SQIVND (reference sequence). Trimming pared 3 bases from V and 1 base from J, leaving 5 bases between. This CDR3 is 13 amino acids long.

This clonotype was seen only a few times. The conserved final phenylalanine or tryptophan is absent from the CDR3, which likely points to a read error. The rearrangement uses TRBV30 and TRBJ1-4, with 10 bases identical to TRBD1. Looked up from germline, CDR1 is GTSNPN and CDR2 is SVGIG (reference sequence). The CDR3 runs to 16 residues. Trimming cost V 4 bases and J 2 bases; bases outside gene matches: 7. The CDR3 sequence: CAWTAGTGVTNEKLFS. The CDR3 DNA is TGTGCCTGGACAGCCGGGACAGGGGTCACTAATGAAAAACTGTTTTCT.

In this sample, this clonotype turned up many times. The chain has TRBV3-1 and TRBJ2-7, with 10 bases identical to TRBD2. The CDR3 is 14 residues long. After removal of 1 base from V and 3 bases from J, the junction contained 0 bases not matched to a gene. The germline V gene encodes CDR1 LGHDT and CDR2 YNNKEL (reference sequence). This CDR3 is CASSQGTSGYEQYF. The CDR3 region has the DNA TGTGCCAGCAGCCAAGGGACTAGCGGCTACGAGCAGTACTTC.

This clonotype was found many times. The chain carries TRBV7-2 and TRBJ2-5; TRBD1 aligns across 9 bases. This CDR3 comprises 15 residues. V was pared by 3 bases and J by 2 bases, with 4 bases of the junction left unmatched. Germline V lookup: CDR1 SGHTA, CDR2 FQGNSA. The CDR3 nucleotides are TGTGCCAGCAGCTTCGGGACAGGGACGCAAGAGACCCAGTACTTC. This encodes CASSFGTGTQETQYF.

The chain employs TRBV4-1 and TRBJ2-7, with TRBD1 identical over 7 bases. V lost 1 base, J lost 3 bases, and 9 bases stayed unmatched. The CDR3 length is 16 residues. From germline, CDR1 is MGHRA and CDR2 YSYEKL. The CDR3: CASSQASTGEFYEQYF. CDR3 DNA: TGCGCCAGCAGCCAAGCGAGCACAGGGGAGTTCTACGAGCAGTACTTC.

This chain links TRBV6-1 with TRBJ2-7; 11 positions agree with TRBD2. Germline V gene lookup returns CDR1 MNHNS and CDR2 SASEGT. CDR3 length: 15 amino acids. With V trimmed by 6 bases and J by 7 bases, 11 bases remained unmatched. The CDR3 spells CASRIASGGPGEQYF. The CDR3 DNA reads as TGTGCCAGCAGGATTGCTAGCGGGGGGCCTGGGGAGCAGTACTTC.

This clonotype was seen only a few times. This chain uses TRBV7-3 with TRBJ2-5; the D is unclear. V dropped 5 bases and J dropped 2 bases, with 12 bases sitting between them. CDR3 length equals 14 residues. CDR1 is SGHTA, CDR2 FQGTGA, per germline. The CDR3 DNA reads TGTGCCAGCAGCCCCCACGCTCGGCAAGAGACCCAGTACTTC. This gives the protein CASSPHARQETQYF.

The chain joins TRBV6-1 to TRBJ2-2; possible D gene TRBD1, 6 bases. Trimming pared 5 bases from V and 0 bases from J, leaving 13 bases between. The CDR3 is made up of 16 amino acids. The germline V gene has CDR1 MNHNS and CDR2 SASEGT. The DNA for the CDR3 is TGTGCCAGCAGTCAGCAGGGGTTCGCGAACACCGGGGAGCTGTTTTTT. Amino acids: CASSQQGFANTGELFF.

The sample holds one count of this clonotype. The chain couples TRBV5-5 to TRBJ1-5; 10 bases align to TRBD1. The trim removed 3 bases at V and 0 bases at J, leaving 12 bases unmatched. Per germline, CDR1 SGHKS and CDR2 YYEKEE (reference sequence). This CDR3 region has 19 residues. This CDR3 reads CASSSDQGTGVYSNQPQHF. The CDR3 DNA follows: TGTGCCAGCAGCTCCGATCAGGGGACAGGGGTTTATAGCAATCAGCCCCAGCATTTT.

At least ten counts were recorded for this clonotype. V is TRBV5-1 and J is TRBJ2-7; D might be TRBD2 (5 bases). The CDR3 is 14 amino acids. V was pared by 4 bases and J by 2 bases, with 13 bases between. CDR1 SGHRS and CDR2 YFSETQ come from the germline V gene. CDR3 in amino acids: CASSPERATYEQYF. Here the CDR3 DNA reads TGCGCCAGCAGCCCGGAGAGGGCGACCTACGAGCAGTACTTC.

The genes are TRBV19 and TRBJ1-5; D gene unclear. The CDR3 loop spans 19 amino acids. Germline V gene data show CDR1 as LNHDA and CDR2 as SQIVND (reference sequence). Trimming removed 3 bases from V and 1 base from J, with 22 bases in between. The CDR3 sequence is CASSIPAESSLLSNQPQHF. The CDR3 DNA reads TGTGCCAGTAGTATTCCGGCGGAATCCTCGCTTCTGAGCAATCAGCCCCAGCATTTT.

The chain joins TRBV20-1 to TRBJ2-7, with 8 bases lining up with TRBD2. The CDR3 is 15 residues long. J was trimmed by 2 bases and V by 3 bases; bases with no gene match: 9. Germline CDR1 reads DFQATT; CDR2 reads SNEGSKA (reference sequence). CDR3 coding DNA: TGCAGTGCTAGGGAACTAGCGGAGATCGCCTACGAGCAGTACTTC. This codes for CSARELAEIAYEQYF.

This chain links TRBV19 with TRBJ1-3, with D possibly TRBD1 on 6 matching bases. CDR3 length: 16 amino acids. The germline CDR1 and CDR2 sequences are LNHDA and SQIVND (reference sequence). Trimming stripped 6 bases from V and 3 bases from J, with 18 bases between. CDR3 loop: CASRLVGQFDGNTIYF. In DNA form, the CDR3 reads TGTGCCAGTAGGTTGGTCGGACAGTTTGATGGAAACACCATATATTTT.

Of note for this clonotype: A read error is possible here, since a much larger clone lies one base away. The rearrangement joins TRBV10-2 to TRBJ2-1; 7 bases fit TRBD1. The CDR3 contains 13 residues. Germline assignment: CDR1 WSHSY and CDR2 SAAADI. Losses at the gene ends were 5 bases for V and 10 bases for J; bases not matched to a gene: 8. The CDR3 bases are TGCGCCAGCAGTCCCCACAGGGGTCGGGAGCAGTTCTTC. Amino acid sequence: CASSPHRGREQFF.

The chain employs TRBV6-1 and TRBJ2-1; 10 bases fit TRBD1. Per the germline V gene, CDR1 is MNHNS and CDR2 is SASEGT. The CDR3 runs to 14 residues. Trimming at V came to 6 bases and at J to 3 bases, leaving 2 bases not matched to a gene. Here the CDR3 reads CASRGQGRYNEQFF. The CDR3 coding sequence is TGTGCCAGCAGGGGACAGGGGCGCTACAATGAGCAGTTCTTC.

The V and J genes are TRBV24-1 and TRBJ2-5; TRBD2 aligns across 7 bases. The CDR3 sequence is 12 residues long. V was clipped by 7 bases and J by 5 bases; unmatched bases: 3. Germline values: CDR1 KGHDR, CDR2 SFDVKD. The CDR3 DNA sequence: TGTGCCACCAGCTTCGGGGGGGAGACCCAGTACTTC. Translation gives CATSFGGETQYF.

About this clonotype: It may be a read error: a sequence one base away is much more abundant. This chain connects TRBV12-3 or TRBV12-4 to TRBJ2-7, with a tentative D call TRBD1 (6 bases). This CDR3 has 13 amino acids. For the CDR3, the DNA is TGTGCCAGCACCCCGGACAGATACTACGAGCAGTGCTTC. Translating gives CASTPDRYYEQCF.

This clonotype was seen many times. The chain links TRBV4-2 to TRBJ2-3; D may be TRBD2 (6 bases). There are 13 residues in the CDR3. The germline gives CDR1 LGHNA, CDR2 YNFKEQ. Trimming took 6 bases from V and 2 from J, leaving 9 bases between them. This CDR3 reads CASSREYTDTQYF. In nucleotides, the CDR3 is TGTGCCAGCAGTCGGGAGTACACAGATACGCAGTATTTT.